A single T cell receptor beta chain is shown here with its context. Its antigen is unidentified. This entry belongs to a study of cytomegalovirus exposure and HLA in healthy donors. Findings and caveats of the study: The study designated about 160 TCR beta chains cytomegalovirus-associated.

With 60 Vbeta and 13 Jbeta primers, the PCR was carried out. Repertoires were generated with immunoSEQ multiplex PCR, while TCRdb's copy carries only in-frame clones and drops some. The repertoire includes some 220,000 clones, just under 80% of them detected once, and more than 0.45% sits in the top ten. The CDR3 runs 14 residues. V gave up 0 bases and J gave up 4 bases, with 12 bases separating them. In germline, CDR1 is SQVTM, CDR2 ANQGSEA. Material: PBMCs. This rearrangement joins TRBV29-1 to TRBJ1-2; TRBD1 is a possible D gene (5 bases). The clonotype comes from a boy between 10 and 17 years old in good health and CMV-seronegative. CDR3 in DNA: TGCAGCGTTGAAGATCGTCAGGGAACCTATGGCTACACCTTC. It codes for CSVEDRQGTYGYTF.